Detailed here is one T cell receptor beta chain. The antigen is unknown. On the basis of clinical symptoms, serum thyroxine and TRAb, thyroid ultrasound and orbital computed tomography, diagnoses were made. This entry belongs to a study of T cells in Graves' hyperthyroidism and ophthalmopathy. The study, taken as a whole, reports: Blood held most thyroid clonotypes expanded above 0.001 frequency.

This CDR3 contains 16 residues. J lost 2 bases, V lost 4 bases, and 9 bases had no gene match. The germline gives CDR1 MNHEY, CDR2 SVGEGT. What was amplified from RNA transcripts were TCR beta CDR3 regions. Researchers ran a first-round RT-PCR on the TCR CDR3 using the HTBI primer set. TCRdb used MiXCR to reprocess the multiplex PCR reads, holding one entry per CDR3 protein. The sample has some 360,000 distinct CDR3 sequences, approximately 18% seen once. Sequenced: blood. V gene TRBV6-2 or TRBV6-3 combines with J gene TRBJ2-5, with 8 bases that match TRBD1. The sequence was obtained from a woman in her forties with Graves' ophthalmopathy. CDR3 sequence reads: CASSLTRQGLQETQYF. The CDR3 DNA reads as TGTGCCAGCAGTTTAACTCGACAGGGGCTACAAGAGACCCAGTACTTC.